Below, one TCR beta chain is given with its context. Its cognate antigen is unknown. The data were taken from a study of T-cell memory formation after mild COVID-19. Study information: TCR clusters were largely donor specific.

Points from the study as a whole: Researchers found some responding clones in pre-infection memory, a sign that cross-reactive memory joined.

Constant-segment primers and 5'RACE yielded cDNA libraries for TCR alpha and TCR beta, each carrying sample barcodes and UMIs. TCRdb passed the 5' RACE reads through MiXCR, listing each CDR3 protein once. The data hold some 100,000 distinct CDR3 sequences, with 11% observed a single time. Sequenced sample: PBMCs or a T cell subset sorted from them (not recorded which). The clonotype was recovered from a man younger than 35 who had mild COVID-19 (a few samples of this study predate the infection). Cell type and time point are not known.

CDR3 coding DNA: TGTGCCAGCAAAGGGGGGGAGCAGTTCTTC. Translating it yields CASKGGEQFF. The J gene is TRBJ2-1, the V gene TRBV12-3 or TRBV12-4; D may correspond to TRBD1 or TRBD2 (6 bases each). The CDR3 sequence is 10 residues long. The ends were cut back, 7 bases at V and 10 bases at J, with 8 bases in the middle.